The sample holds many counts of the clone carrying this T cell receptor (beta chain). Its antigen is not identified. Other nucleotide sequences in the sample specify the same CDR3. The protocol was immunoSEQ multiplex PCR, while the TCRdb copy is restricted to in-frame clones and leaves out a portion. The table includes around 130,000 clones, roughly 85% detected once. This specimen belongs to a study of T cell responses to AZD1222 COVID-19 vaccine. Findings and limits, study-wide: Spike-spanning, vaccine-associated CD4 TCRs were dominant at 160-218 and 743-854. After two AZD1222 doses, spike-specific TCR breadth and depth rose versus day 0. Just 5 to 7 people given AZD1222 tested seropositive at baseline.

Germline CDR1 and CDR2: SGHRS and YFSETQ. This CDR3 has 15 residues. V was clipped by 0 bases and J by 0 bases, with 7 bases between them. This chain joins TRBV5-1 and TRBJ1-3, with unresolved D. The specimen was peripheral blood, collected on day 0 of AZD1222 vaccination. This receptor was obtained from an adult in good health. In nucleotides, the CDR3 is TGCGCCAGCAGCTTGGACGGAAGCTCTGGAAACACCATATATTTT. Amino acids: CASSLDGSSGNTIYF.